This T cell receptor (beta chain) was documented in a study of human T cells and chemical hapten exposure. TCRdb reanalysed the RACE reads using MiXCR and keeps one entry per CDR3 protein. The sample lists 75,000 to 100,000 distinct CDR3 sequences, more than 9% occurring once. The time point here: patch test 1, 2 weeks after DPC sensitization. Noted treatment: therapeutic diphenylcyclopropenone sensitization with weekly scalp DPC. The CDR3 runs to 17 residues. Germline V gives CDR1 DFQATT, CDR2 SNEGSKA (reference sequence). Germline trimming cut 2 bases from V and 0 bases from J; bases unmatched to any gene: 6.

The genes are TRBV20-1 and TRBJ2-2; the match to TRBD1 covers 10 bases. Sequencing used whole blood, obtained in connection with sensitization to the hapten diphenylcyclopropenone (DPC). The receptor was isolated from a man between 40 and 49 years old with alopecia areata. Some clones in this sample may be carry-over from other donors' samples. This CDR3 is CSARSPGQGANTGELFF. CDR3 nucleotides: TGCAGTGCTAGATCCCCAGGACAGGGGGCGAACACCGGGGAGCTGTTTTTT.